This TCR beta chain was found in a study of OX40 agonist ivuxolimab in advanced cancers. Study background: The dose-escalation group included hepatocellular carcinoma, melanoma, renal cell carcinoma and head and neck cancer.

Regarding this clone: Its antigen remains unidentified.

CDR1 and CDR2 from the germline V gene are SGHRS and YFSETQ. The CDR3 runs to 19 residues. The V and J ends lost 4 bases and 0 bases, in that order; junction bases with no gene match: 17. Produced via immunoSEQ multiplex PCR; TCRdb's table is partial and in-frame only. The repertoire holds over 80,000 clones, with roughly 80% as singletons. Study observations and caveats: Researchers did not determine the expanded peripheral T cells' antigen specificity.

The receptor comes from an adult with an advanced solid tumor such as melanoma, head and neck, liver or kidney cancer. The starting material was CD4+ or CD8+ T cells sorted from blood, obtained in a trial of the OX40 agonist ivuxolimab. The chain carries TRBV5-1 and TRBJ2-3; TRBD1 matches 7 bases. The CDR3 region is CASSKARAGGIPSTDTQYF. The DNA for the CDR3 is TGCGCCAGCAGCAAGGCCCGGGCAGGGGGAATACCTAGCACAGATACGCAGTATTTT. The full variable domain, rest sourced from reference TRBV5-1 and TRBJ2-3, is KAGVTQTPRYLIKTRGQQVTLSCSPISGHRSVSWYQQTPGQGLQFLFEYFSETQRNKGNFPGRFSGRQFSNSRSEMNVSTLELGDSALYLCASSKARAGGIPSTDTQYFGPGTRLTVL.